A single T cell receptor beta chain is shown here with its context. Antigen: not known. The data belong to a study of lymphopenia after photon versus proton radiotherapy. Here immunoSEQ multiplex PCR was the method, and the copy in TCRdb shows in-frame clones only, minus some. The repertoire holds roughly 45,000 clones, with roughly 87% as singletons. Germline CDR1 is MNHNS and CDR2 is SASEGT. Trimming pared 2 bases from V and 3 bases from J, leaving 14 bases between. The CDR3 loop spans 15 amino acids. Findings and caveats of the study: Relative stability marked proton patients; photon patients lost diversity and naive cells. After the lymphocyte nadir, photon-treated repertoires showed oligoclonal expansion, especially of CD8+ Temra cells.

The sequence came from a man between 35 and 55 years old with gastric cancer. This material consisted of peripheral blood, taken from a patient treated with photon-based radiotherapy. The chain is built from TRBV6-1 and TRBJ2-7, with D perhaps matching TRBD1 (5 bases). The chain's CDR3 is CASSESTGPIYEQYF. CDR3 bases: TGTGCCAGCAGTGAATCCACAGGTCCTATCTACGAGCAGTACTTC.